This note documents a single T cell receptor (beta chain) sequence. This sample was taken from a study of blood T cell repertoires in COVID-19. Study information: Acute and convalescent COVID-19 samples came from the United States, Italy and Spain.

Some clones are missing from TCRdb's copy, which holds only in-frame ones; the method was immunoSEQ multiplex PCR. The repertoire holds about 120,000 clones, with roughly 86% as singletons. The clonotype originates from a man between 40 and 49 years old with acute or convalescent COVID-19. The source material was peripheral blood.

The CDR3: CASRVTGVKEQYF. The DNA of the CDR3 is TGTGCCAGCAGAGTCACAGGGGTAAAAGAGCAGTACTTC. The rearrangement joins TRBV12-3 or TRBV12-4 to TRBJ2-7; 7 bases map to TRBD1. Trimming cost V 6 bases and J 7 bases; bases outside gene matches: 9. This CDR3 region has 13 residues.